The 11 T cell receptor beta chains given below trace back to one sample, sequenced in a study of T cells in Graves' hyperthyroidism and ophthalmopathy. Researchers took RNA transcripts and amplified the TCR beta CDR3 regions from them. The HTBI set primed first-round TCR CDR3 RT-PCR. From the multiplex PCR reads, TCRdb called clonotypes with MiXCR, one entry per CDR3 protein. The table includes about 600,000 distinct CDR3 sequences, 14% detected once. What was sequenced was blood. These receptors were collected from a woman under 30 with Graves' ophthalmopathy.

In this sample, this clonotype turned up many times. The chain links TRBV5-1 to TRBJ2-7; 9 bases fit TRBD1. Germline CDR1 and CDR2: SGHRS and YFSETQ. The CDR3 sequence is 13 residues long. With V trimmed by 7 bases and J by 3 bases, 5 bases remained unmatched. The CDR3, as DNA: TGCGCCAGCCAAGCGGACAGGGGCTACGAGCAGTACTTC. This translates into CASQADRGYEQYF. The whole variable domain, remainder taken from reference TRBV5-1 and TRBJ2-7, is KAGVTQTPRYLIKTRGQQVTLSCSPISGHRSVSWYQQTPGQGLQFLFEYFSETQRNKGNFPGRFSGRQFSNSRSEMNVSTLELGDSALYLCASQADRGYEQYFGPGTRLTVT.

On this clonotype: A junction end diverges from the germline sequence, so it may reflect a read error. The chain has TRBV20-1 and TRBJ2-1, with D perhaps matching TRBD2 (6 bases). This CDR3 has 13 amino acids. CDR1 DFQATT and CDR2 SNEGSKA come from the germline V gene (reference sequence). The CDR3 DNA follows: TGCAGGGCTAGCGCCTACCCCTACAATGAGCAGTTCTTC. It yields the protein CRASAYPYNEQFF.

The rearrangement links TRBV3-1 to TRBJ1-4; maybe TRBD1 (6 bases). The ends were cut back, 3 bases at V and 8 bases at J, with 16 bases in the middle. Germline V CDR1 and CDR2: LGHDT, YNNKEL (reference sequence). This CDR3 contains 15 residues. The CDR3 is CASSQTTGSSEKLFF. CDR3 coding DNA: TGTGCCAGCAGCCAGACGACAGGTTCTTCCGAAAAACTGTTTTTT.

In its sample, this clonotype was seen a few times. One junction end does not reproduce the germline sequence, and a read error may be involved. V gene TRBV3-1 combines with J gene TRBJ2-6; TRBD2 is a possible D gene (5 bases). The CDR3 is 17 amino acids. The V gene's germline CDR1 is LGHDT and CDR2 YNNKEL (reference sequence). The CDR3 DNA is TGTGCCACCAGCCAAGAGCGTGGCGGGCCGCAGGCCAACGTCCTGACTTTC. Residues: CATSQERGGPQANVLTF.

The sample holds many counts of this clonotype. This rearrangement joins TRBV10-3 to TRBJ2-7; D tentatively fits TRBD1 or TRBD2 (5 bases each). Trimming removed 4 bases from V and 0 bases from J, with 13 bases in between. CDR3 length equals 15 residues. Looked up from germline, CDR1 is ENHRY and CDR2 is SYGVKD. CDR3 sequence reads: CAISGGWESSYEQYF. CDR3 in DNA: TGTGCCATCAGTGGGGGGTGGGAGAGCTCCTACGAGCAGTACTTC.

This clonotype appeared many times. The J gene is TRBJ2-3, the V gene TRBV5-1; D is perhaps TRBD2 (6 bases). Trimming cost V 2 bases and J 4 bases, with 17 bases left between them. Germline V gene sequence: CDR1 SGHRS, CDR2 YFSETQ. The CDR3 contains 16 residues. CDR3 sequence reads: CASSFSGGAGADTQYF. In DNA form, the CDR3 reads TGCGCCAGCAGCTTTTCTGGCGGGGCTGGGGCAGATACGCAGTATTTT.

In this sample, this clonotype turned up many times. The chain links TRBV5-1 to TRBJ2-6, with unresolved D. Germline values: CDR1 SGHRS, CDR2 YFSETQ. CDR3 size: 15 residues. V lost 4 bases to trimming and J lost 0 bases, with 8 bases between them. The CDR3 region is CASSPDHSGANVLTF. CDR3 DNA sequence: TGCGCCAGCAGCCCGGACCACTCTGGGGCCAACGTCCTGACTTTC.

This clonotype was detected only a few times. Since a much larger clone is just one base distant, this may be a read error. The chain has TRBV12-3 or TRBV12-4 and TRBJ2-7; D may correspond to TRBD1 or TRBD2 (5 bases each). This CDR3 is built from 15 residues. The V and J ends lost 5 bases and 0 bases respectively, with 14 bases between them. The CDR3 DNA reads TGTGCCAGCAGTGCACCCGGGACGGCCTCCTACGAGCAGTACTTC. Residues: CASSAPGTASYEQYF.

This clonotype was counted between two and nine times. At one of its ends the junction is not consistent with the germline gene, which may arise from a read error. V gene TRBV28 combines with J gene TRBJ2-7; TRBD2 is a possible D gene (6 bases). The CDR3 is made up of 15 amino acids. Germline V gives CDR1 MDHEN, CDR2 SYDVKM. Written as DNA, the CDR3 is TGTGCCAGCAGTTTGCCGGGACTGAGCTCCTGCGAGCAGTACTTC. This encodes CASSLPGLSSCEQYF.

The chain combines TRBV19 with TRBJ2-3; TRBD2 aligns across 11 bases. V dropped 1 base and J dropped 1; count of bases not matched to a gene: 4. This CDR3 has 17 residues. Germline V CDR1 and CDR2: LNHDA, SQIVND (reference sequence). CDR3 in DNA: TGTGCCAGTAGTATAGGACTAGCGGGACGAGGCACAGATACGCAGTATTTT. Translated, it gives CASSIGLAGRGTDTQYF.

On this clonotype itself: One end of the junction varies from germline; a read error may be responsible. The chain couples TRBV7-2 to TRBJ2-6, with 7 bases identical to TRBD1. This CDR3 has 17 amino acids. The germline gives CDR1 SGHTA, CDR2 FQGNSA. CDR3 protein: CASSPRTGYSGANVLAF. The CDR3 DNA reads as TGTGCCAGCAGTCCCCGGACAGGATACTCTGGGGCCAACGTCCTGGCTTTC.